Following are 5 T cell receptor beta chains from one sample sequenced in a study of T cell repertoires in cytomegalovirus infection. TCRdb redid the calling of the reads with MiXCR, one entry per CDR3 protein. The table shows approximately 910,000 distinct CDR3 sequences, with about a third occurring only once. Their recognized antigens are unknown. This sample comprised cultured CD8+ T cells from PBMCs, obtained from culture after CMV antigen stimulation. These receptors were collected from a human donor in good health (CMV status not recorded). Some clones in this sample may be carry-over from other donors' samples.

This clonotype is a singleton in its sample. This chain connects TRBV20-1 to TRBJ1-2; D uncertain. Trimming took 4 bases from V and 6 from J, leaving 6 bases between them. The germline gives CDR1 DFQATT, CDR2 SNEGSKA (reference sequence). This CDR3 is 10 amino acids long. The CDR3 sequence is CSAILDGYTF. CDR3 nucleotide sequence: TGCAGTGCTATATTGGATGGCTACACCTTC.

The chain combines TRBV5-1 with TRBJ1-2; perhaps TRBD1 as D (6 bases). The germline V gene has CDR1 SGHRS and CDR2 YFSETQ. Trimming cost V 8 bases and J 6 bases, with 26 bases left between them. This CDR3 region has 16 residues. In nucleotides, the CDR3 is TGCGCCAGTAGCCCCACCGGGACACAGAAAGGAGATGGCTACACCTTC. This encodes CASSPTGTQKGDGYTF.

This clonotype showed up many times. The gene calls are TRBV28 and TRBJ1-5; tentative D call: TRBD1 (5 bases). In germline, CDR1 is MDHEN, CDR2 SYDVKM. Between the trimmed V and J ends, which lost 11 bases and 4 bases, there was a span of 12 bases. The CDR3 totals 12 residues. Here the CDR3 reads CACRTRNQPQHF. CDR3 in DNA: TGTGCCTGCCGGACACGGAATCAGCCCCAGCATTTT.

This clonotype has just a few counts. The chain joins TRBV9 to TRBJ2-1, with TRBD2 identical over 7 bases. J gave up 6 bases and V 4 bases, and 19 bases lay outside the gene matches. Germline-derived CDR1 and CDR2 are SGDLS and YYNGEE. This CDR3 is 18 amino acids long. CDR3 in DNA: TGTGCCAGCAGCCCAACCCTAGCGGACGTAATGGGAACCAATGAGCAGTTCTTC. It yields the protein CASSPTLADVMGTNEQFF. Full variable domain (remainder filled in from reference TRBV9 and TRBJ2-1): DSGVTQTPKHLITATGQRVTLRCSPRSGDLSVYWYQQSLDQGLQFLIQYYNGEERAKGNILERFSAQQFPDLHSELNLSSLELGDSALYFCASSPTLADVMGTNEQFFGPGTRLTVL.

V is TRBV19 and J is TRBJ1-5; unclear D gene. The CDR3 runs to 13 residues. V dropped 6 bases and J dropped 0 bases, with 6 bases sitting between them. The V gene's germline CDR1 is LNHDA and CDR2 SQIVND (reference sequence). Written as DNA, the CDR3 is TGTGCCAGTAGATCCAGTAGCAATCAGCCCCAGCATTTT. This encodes CASRSSSNQPQHF.